A selection of T cell receptor beta chains follows, all from one sample in a study of T-cell memory formation after mild COVID-19. TCRdb ran MiXCR on the 5' RACE reads and lists one entry per CDR3 protein. The sample shows about 250,000 distinct CDR3 sequences, roughly 14% of them seen only once. Sequencing was carried out using PBMCs or a T cell subset sorted from them (not recorded which). All receptors derive from an adult woman who had mild COVID-19 (a few samples of this study predate the infection). Cell type and time point are not known. The CDR3 runs from the conserved cysteine through the conserved F or W. D genes are given only for firm matches. Some rows have no size entry. The others give once, few or many, or a class for an expanded clone.

V	D	J	size	DNA	CDR3
TRBV6-2/TRBV6-3	NA	TRBJ1-1	NA	TGTGCCAGCAGTTACCAATCCCCAGGGGTAACTGAAGCTTTCTTT	CASSYQSPGVTEAFF
TRBV20-1	TRBD1	TRBJ1-6	many	TGCAGTGCTAGAGTACTCAGGACAGGCAATAATTCACCCCTCCACTTT	CSARVLRTGNNSPLHF
TRBV12-3/TRBV12-4	NA	TRBJ2-7	few	TGTGCCAGCAGTTTATCGGCAGGCCCCCACGAGCAGTACTTC	CASSLSAGPHEQYF
TRBV5-1	TRBD2	TRBJ2-5	NA	TGCGCCAGCAGCATTAGCGGGAGGCCGCAAGAGACCCAGTACTTC	CASSISGRPQETQYF
TRBV6-1	NA	TRBJ1-1	NA	TGTGCCAGCAGGAGGAACCCGACAGCCCGCAACACTGAAGCTTTCTTT	CASRRNPTARNTEAFF
TRBV30	TRBD2	TRBJ2-1	NA	TGTGCCTGGGCCGTAGCGGGAGGGCCTAATGAGCAGTTCTTC	CAWAVAGGPNEQFF
TRBV4-1	NA	TRBJ2-7	NA	TGCGCCAGCAGCCAAGTCGGCAGCTCCTACGAGCAGTACTTC	CASSQVGSSYEQYF
TRBV20-1	NA	TRBJ2-4	NA	TGCAGTGCTAGAGGACCGGTCAAAAACATTCAGTACTTC	CSARGPVKNIQYF
TRBV10-3	NA	TRBJ1-4	NA	TGTGCCATCAGTGACGGGGGGGCCCGAGGTTTGAAACTGTTTTTT	CAISDGGARGLKLFF
TRBV7-9	NA	TRBJ2-7	few	TGTGCCAGCAGCTTATGGGAGAACGCCCACGAGCAGTACTTC	CASSLWENAHEQYF
TRBV16	NA	TRBJ1-6	few	TGTGCCAGCAGCCTCAGTCGAGGGGTTGTCTATAATTCACCCCTCCACTTT	CASSLSRGVVYNSPLHF
TRBV9	TRBD2	TRBJ2-4	NA	TGTGCCAGCAGCACCGGCTCCTCGGGGGGCAAAAACATTCAGTACTTC	CASSTGSSGGKNIQYF
TRBV12-3/TRBV12-4	TRBD1	TRBJ1-1	few	TGTGCCAGCAGTTTTCTGAACAGGGGAACTGAAGCTTTCTTT	CASSFLNRGTEAFF
TRBV7-2	TRBD1	TRBJ2-2	NA	TGTGCCAGCAGCTTAGGGGACAGACTGAACACCGGGGAGCTGTTTTTT	CASSLGDRLNTGELFF
TRBV24-1	TRBD1	TRBJ1-2	few	TGTGCCACCAGTGTCGTGGTGGGACAGGTCCTTTCCCATAACTATGGCTACACCTTC	CATSVVVGQVLSHNYGYTF
TRBV5-1	NA	TRBJ2-1	few	TGCGCCAGCAGCTTGGCCGATTTTGCCTACAATGAGCAGTTCTTC	CASSLADFAYNEQFF
TRBV5-1	NA	TRBJ1-3	many	TGCGCCAGCAGCTTGGACAGCTCTTATGGAAACACCATATATTTT	CASSLDSSYGNTIYF
TRBV6-5	TRBD2	TRBJ2-1	few	TGTGCCAGCAGTTCCCTGAGCGGGGGGTTGTTTGAGGCGGAGCAGTTCTTC	CASSSLSGGLFEAEQFF
TRBV7-8	NA	TRBJ2-7	many	TGTGCCAGCAGCTTAGGAGCCAGGGCTTCCTACGAGCAGTACTTC	CASSLGARASYEQYF
TRBV5-5	TRBD1	TRBJ2-7	few	TGTGCCAGCAGTCAGACAGGGAAGGCCGAGCAGTACTTC	CASSQTGKAEQYF
TRBV20-1	NA	TRBJ1-2	NA	TGCAGTGCTAGTAGGGGGACGCAGGGCTACACCTTC	CSASRGTQGYTF
TRBV7-8	NA	TRBJ1-2	NA	TGTGCCAGCAGCTTAGGCCCCGCGGGGACCTATAGCTACACCTTC	CASSLGPAGTYSYTF
TRBV29-1	NA	TRBJ2-1	few	TGCAGCGTCCGGGACATACGATACAATGAGCAGTTCTTC	CSVRDIRYNEQFF
TRBV27	NA	TRBJ1-2	NA	TGTGCCAGCAGCCAATCAAATCAGGGGAACTATGGCTACACCTTC	CASSQSNQGNYGYTF
TRBV4-1	NA	TRBJ1-5	NA	TGCGCCAGCAGCCCCACCTGGGGTGGGCCCCAGCATTTT	CASSPTWGGPQHF
TRBV3-1	TRBD2	TRBJ2-1	many	TGTGCCAGCAGCCAAGTCATGACTAGCGGGAGTAATGAGCAGTTCTTC	CASSQVMTSGSNEQFF
TRBV19	NA	TRBJ2-2	once	TGTGCCAGTAGTAGGGGCCGACGAAACACCGGGGAGCTGTTTTTT	CASSRGRRNTGELFF
TRBV5-1	TRBD1	TRBJ1-2	NA	TGCGCCAGCAGCTTGGGGACAGGGAAGGACTATGGCTACACCTTC	CASSLGTGKDYGYTF
TRBV7-2	TRBD2	TRBJ2-1	few	TGTGCCAGCAGCTCCCCGTCAACCGGGACTAGCGGGTACAATGAGCAGTTCTTC	CASSSPSTGTSGYNEQFF
TRBV25-1	NA	TRBJ2-7	NA	TGTGCCAGCAGTGGAGTCGGGCCAGGCTACGAGCAGTACTTC	CASSGVGPGYEQYF
TRBV5-1	TRBD2	TRBJ2-1	medium-sized	TGCGCCAGCAGCCCTGGACTAGTCGAGGAGCAGTTCTTC	CASSPGLVEEQFF